Listed here are 5 T cell receptor beta chains from one sample, sequenced in a study of T-cell memory formation after mild COVID-19. MiXCR, run by TCRdb on the 5' RACE reads, gives a single entry per CDR3 protein. The table has 250,000 to 400,000 distinct CDR3 sequences, roughly an eighth seen once. The sequenced material came from PBMCs or a T cell subset sorted from them (not recorded which). Receptors were obtained from a man younger than 35 who had mild COVID-19 (a few samples of this study predate the infection). Cell type and time point are not known.

This clonotype has just a few counts. V usage is TRBV6-5 and J usage is TRBJ2-4; weak D call: TRBD2 (6 bases). The CDR3 sequence is 14 residues long. Trimming removed 4 bases from V and 12 bases from J, with 19 bases in between. The germline gives CDR1 MNHEY, CDR2 SVGAGI. The CDR3 loop reads CASSFTSEGGNQYF. The CDR3 DNA sequence: TGTGCCAGCAGTTTCACCTCCGAAGGCGGGAATCAGTACTTC.

This clonotype has just a few counts. This rearrangement joins TRBV7-9 to TRBJ2-7; D ambiguous. In germline, CDR1 is SEHNR, CDR2 FQNEAQ (reference sequence). The CDR3 has 13 residues. The V end was cut by 1 base, the J end by 0 bases, with 4 bases between. The DNA for the CDR3 is TGTGCCAGCAGCTTAGAGAGCTCCTACGAGCAGTACTTC. It specifies CASSLESSYEQYF.

This clonotype was recorded a few times. The genes are TRBV4-1 and TRBJ2-3, with TRBD1 matching over 8 bases. The CDR3 consists of 15 residues. CDR1 is MGHRA and CDR2 is YSYEKL in the germline V gene. V was clipped by 1 base and J by 3 bases; unmatched bases: 3. The CDR3 protein is CASSQVGTGTDTQYF. The CDR3 DNA sequence: TGCGCCAGCAGCCAAGTGGGGACAGGAACAGATACGCAGTATTTT.

This clonotype was seen at least ten times. The V call is TRBV11-2, the J call TRBJ2-1, with 11 bases matching TRBD2. The CDR3 is made up of 15 amino acids. CDR1 is SGHAT, CDR2 FQNNGV, per germline. After removal of 5 bases from V and 4 bases from J, the junction contained 4 bases not matched to a gene. CDR3 nucleotide sequence: TGTGCCAGCAGCCTCCGACTAGCGGGGTACAATGAGCAGTTCTTC. Translating it yields CASSLRLAGYNEQFF.

This chain joins TRBV7-2 and TRBJ1-1; D ambiguous. The V end was cut by 4 bases, the J end by 5 bases, with 11 bases between. There are 13 residues in the CDR3. Germline values: CDR1 SGHTA, CDR2 FQGNSA. CDR3 coding DNA: TGTGCCAGCAGCTCCAGTTTGATAACTGAAGCTTTCTTT. Translated, it gives CASSSSLITEAFF. Using reference TRBV7-2 and TRBJ1-1 for the parts outside the CDR3, the full variable domain is GAGVSQSPSNKVTEKGKDVELRCDPISGHTALYWYRQSLGQGLEFLIYFQGNSAPDKSGLPSDRFSAERTGGSVSTLTIQRTQQEDSAVYLCASSSSLITEAFFGQGTRLTVV.